This entry lists 20 T cell receptor beta chains sequenced from one sample in a study of shared clonotypes between healthy human individuals. Produced via immunoSEQ multiplex PCR; TCRdb's table is partial and in-frame only. Of about 2.2 million clones listed, just over 90% are singletons. CD8 cells classed as naive were CD45RO-negative and positively selected for CCR7, excluding terminally differentiated effector memory CD45RA+ cells. Sequenced input: naive CD8+ T cells from PBMCs. The receptors here all came from a man aged 18 to 30 in good health. Some clones in this sample may be carry-over from other donors' samples.

The chain joins TRBV21-1 to TRBJ2-7; the D call in the table, TRBD2, was not verified against the DNA. TRBV21-1 represents a pseudogene. The CDR3 contains 17 residues. As DNA, the CDR3 is TGTGCCAGCAGCAAAGACCCCTCGGGGGGGAAGAGCTACGAGCAGTACTTC. Translation: CASSKDPSGGKSYEQYF.

Concerning this clone: Other DNA variants within this sample encode the same CDR3. This chain joins TRBV19 and TRBJ2-1; D possibly corresponds to TRBD2 (6 bases). CDR1 is LNHDA and CDR2 is SQIVND in the germline V gene (reference sequence). V gave up 1 base and J gave up 6 bases, with 10 bases separating them. This CDR3 region has 14 residues. CDR3 amino acids: CASSIGGGSNEQFF. CDR3 sequence (DNA): TGTGCCAGTAGTATAGGTGGAGGGTCCAATGAGCAGTTCTTC. The whole variable domain, filled in from reference TRBV19 and TRBJ2-1, reads DGGITQSPKYLFRKEGQNVTLSCEQNLNHDAMYWYRQDPGQGLRLIYYSQIVNDFQKGDIAEGYSVSREKKESFPLTVTSAQKNPTAFYLCASSIGGGSNEQFFGPGTRLTVL.

V gene TRBV7-3 combines with J gene TRBJ2-1, with D unclear. Germline assignment: CDR1 SGHTA and CDR2 FQGTGA. Between the trimmed V and J ends, which lost 8 bases and 0 bases, there was a span of 11 bases. The CDR3 sequence is 14 residues long. The CDR3 nucleotides are TGTGCCAGCTCCGCGGCGAGCTCCTACAATGAGCAGTTCTTC. This gives the protein CASSAASSYNEQFF.

This clone appeared once. The V call is TRBV25-1, the J call TRBJ1-2, with TRBD1 identical over 7 bases. CDR1 and CDR2 (germline): MGHDK, SYGVNS. The CDR3 is 16 residues long. J gave up 1 base and V 4 bases, and 9 bases lay outside the gene matches. The CDR3 loop is CASSVGGEVSNYGYTF. DNA of the CDR3: TGTGCCAGCAGTGTAGGGGGCGAAGTCAGTAACTATGGCTACACCTTC.

The genes are TRBV11-2 and TRBJ2-7; 7 bases are shared with TRBD2. CDR3 length: 15 residues. Germline V gives CDR1 SGHAT, CDR2 FQNNGV. The trim removed 3 bases at V and 3 bases at J, leaving 8 bases unmatched. In DNA form, the CDR3 reads TGTGCCAGCAGCTTGGGGAGCGGGGTAGACTACGAGCAGTACTTC. Encoded protein: CASSLGSGVDYEQYF.

The chain is built from TRBV27 and TRBJ2-5, with D possibly TRBD2 on 6 matching bases. Germline V CDR1 and CDR2: MNHEY, SMNVEV (reference sequence). The CDR3 runs 14 residues. V was trimmed by 5 bases and J by 3 bases, leaving 13 bases between them. The CDR3 bases are TGTGCCAGCAGTCACCGGGACTTCAAAGAGACCCAGTACTTC. Residues: CASSHRDFKETQYF.

The sample holds a few counts of this clone. This sequence joins TRBV29-1 and TRBJ1-1; D remains unclear. The V and J ends lost 6 bases and 6 bases respectively, with 8 bases between them. The CDR3 is 10 amino acids. Looked up from germline, CDR1 is SQVTM and CDR2 is ANQGSEA. The CDR3 DNA is TGCAGCGTAGACGGGGCTGAAGCTTTCTTT. This translates into CSVDGAEAFF.

The chain combines TRBV28 with TRBJ2-7, with 9 nucleotides matching TRBD2. The length of the CDR3 is 15 residues. J gave up 3 bases and V 3 bases, and 6 bases lay outside the gene matches. Per germline, CDR1 MDHEN and CDR2 SYDVKM. The CDR3 coding sequence is TGTGCCAGCAGTTTTGGTAGCGGGAGTCGCTACGAGCAGTACTTC. This sequence encodes CASSFGSGSRYEQYF. Variable domain in full (rest from reference TRBV28 and TRBJ2-7): DVKVTQSSRYLVKRTGEKVFLECVQDMDHENMFWYRQDPGLGLRLIYFSYDVKMKEKGDIPEGYSVSREKKERFSLILESASTNQTSMYLCASSFGSGSRYEQYFGPGTRLTVT.

About this clone: The same CDR3 also results from other DNA sequences found in this sample. The rearrangement joins TRBV28 to TRBJ2-7; 7 bases agree with TRBD2. This CDR3 region has 13 residues. Germline CDR1 reads MDHEN; CDR2 reads SYDVKM. V shed 5 bases, J shed 3 bases, and the junction held 4 bases outside the gene matches. As DNA, the CDR3 is TGTGCCAGCAGTGCGGGGGAGAACTACGAGCAGTACTTC. This encodes CASSAGENYEQYF.

The V call is TRBV27, the J call TRBJ1-4; 7 bases match TRBD1. The V gene end was trimmed by 5 bases and the J gene end by 13 bases; junction bases not matched to a gene: 19. This CDR3 contains 16 residues. Looked up from germline, CDR1 is MNHEY and CDR2 is SMNVEV (reference sequence). CDR3 DNA: TGTGCCAGCAGTCCCTTCCCTGACAGGGCGAGAGGCGTACTGTTTTTT. It yields the protein CASSPFPDRARGVLFF.

This chain joins TRBV9 and TRBJ2-1; D might be TRBD1 or TRBD2, each matching 5 bases. The V end was cut by 0 bases, the J end by 10 bases, with 17 bases between. The CDR3 sequence is 15 residues long. Germline V gene data show CDR1 as SGDLS and CDR2 as YYNGEE. CDR3 in DNA: TGTGCCAGCAGCGTAGATCCTCTGTGGGGGAGAGAGCAGTTCTTC. This translates into CASSVDPLWGREQFF.

Points on this clone: One end of the junction fails to match germline, which may point to a read error. This chain uses TRBV2 with TRBJ1-5, with no clear D. CDR1 is SNHLY and CDR2 is FYNNEI in the germline V gene. The CDR3 is made up of 13 amino acids. CDR3 bases: TGTGCCACCAGTGATTATAGCAATCAGCCCCAGCATTTT. Residues: CATSDYSNQPQHF.

This clone was detected only once. This chain joins TRBV7-9 and TRBJ2-7, with a possible D match to TRBD2 (7 bases). This CDR3 contains 16 residues. Germline V gene data show CDR1 as SEHNR and CDR2 as FQNEAQ (reference sequence). V was trimmed by 5 bases and J by 0 bases, leaving 17 bases between them. DNA for the CDR3: TGTGCCAGCAGCCATAACGGGGGGCAGAGCTCCTACGAGCAGTACTTC. Its protein is CASSHNGGQSSYEQYF.

J is TRBJ1-5 and V is TRBV7-9; unclear D gene. V lost 0 bases and J 7 bases, leaving 7 bases between the germline ends. This CDR3 is built from 13 residues. The V gene's germline CDR1 is SEHNR and CDR2 FQNEAQ (reference sequence). CDR3 DNA sequence: TGTGCCAGCAGCTTAGCGCGAGGACAGCCCCAGCATTTT. This gives the protein CASSLARGQPQHF.

This rearrangement joins TRBV18 to TRBJ2-7, with D maybe TRBD1 (5 bases). V was cut by 9 bases and J by 3 bases, with 9 bases left in between. The CDR3 has 11 amino acids. The germline V gene encodes CDR1 KGHSH and CDR2 LQKENI. The CDR3 is CASSDSYEQYF. Written as DNA, the CDR3 is TGTGCCAGTTCCGACAGCTACGAGCAGTACTTC.

The V gene is TRBV5-6, the J gene TRBJ2-5, with a tentative D call TRBD1 (6 bases). V dropped 0 bases and J dropped 4 bases, with 10 bases sitting between them. This CDR3 is 14 amino acids long. Per the germline V gene, CDR1 is SGHDT and CDR2 is YYEEEE. In DNA, the CDR3 is TGTGCCAGCAGCTTGGTCAGGGGAAGAGAGACCCAGTACTTC. Translated: CASSLVRGRETQYF. The full variable domain, its missing parts supplied by reference TRBV5-6 and TRBJ2-5, is DAGVTQSPTHLIKTRGQQVTLRCSPKSGHDTVSWYQQALGQGPQFIFQYYEEEERQRGNFPDRFSGHQFPNYSSELNVNALLLGDSALYLCASSLVRGRETQYFGPGTRLLVL.

V is TRBV7-8 and J is TRBJ1-4; weak D call: TRBD1 (5 bases). V lost 5 bases, J lost 7 bases, and 17 bases lay in between. This CDR3 has 15 residues. Germline assignment: CDR1 SGHVS and CDR2 FQNEAQ. CDR3 in amino acids: CASSPRVGPVEKLFF. The CDR3 coding sequence is TGTGCCAGCAGCCCACGGGTGGGGCCGGTTGAAAAACTGTTTTTT.

This chain connects TRBV27 to TRBJ2-7; D tentatively fits TRBD1 or TRBD2 (6 bases each). CDR1 is MNHEY and CDR2 is SMNVEV in the germline V gene (reference sequence). The ends were cut back, 5 bases at V and 0 bases at J, with 14 bases in the middle. This CDR3 has 15 residues. CDR3 coding DNA: TGTGCCAGCAGTCCCTCGGGGGCCAGCTCCTACGAGCAGTACTTC. This gives the protein CASSPSGASSYEQYF.

The genes are TRBV7-9 and TRBJ2-1; D possibly matches TRBD1 or TRBD2 (6 bases each). Deletions cut 5 bases from V and 1 base from J, with 15 bases between. CDR1 and CDR2 from the germline V gene are SEHNR and FQNEAQ (reference sequence). This CDR3 is 16 amino acids long. CDR3 protein: CASSPTEGGSYNEQFF. The CDR3 DNA sequence: TGTGCCAGCAGCCCAACCGAAGGGGGGTCCTACAATGAGCAGTTCTTC.

This clone was found once. The chain links TRBV28 to TRBJ1-2; possible D gene TRBD1, 6 bases. The CDR3 runs 16 residues. V lost 6 bases and J lost 7, with 24 bases in between. CDR1 is MDHEN, CDR2 SYDVKM, per germline. CDR3 sequence: CASSHLKQGSQGGYTF. The CDR3 DNA is TGTGCCAGCAGCCACCTAAAACAGGGCTCCCAGGGTGGCTACACCTTC.